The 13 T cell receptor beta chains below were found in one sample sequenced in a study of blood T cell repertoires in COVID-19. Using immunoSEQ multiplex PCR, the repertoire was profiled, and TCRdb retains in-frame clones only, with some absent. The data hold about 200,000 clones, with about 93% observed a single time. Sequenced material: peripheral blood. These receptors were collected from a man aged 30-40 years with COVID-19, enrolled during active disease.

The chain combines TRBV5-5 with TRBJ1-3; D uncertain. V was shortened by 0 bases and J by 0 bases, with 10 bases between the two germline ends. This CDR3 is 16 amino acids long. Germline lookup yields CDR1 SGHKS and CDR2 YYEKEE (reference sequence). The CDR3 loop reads CASSLDGRFSGNTIYF. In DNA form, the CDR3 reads TGTGCCAGCAGCTTGGATGGCAGGTTCTCTGGAAACACCATATATTTT.

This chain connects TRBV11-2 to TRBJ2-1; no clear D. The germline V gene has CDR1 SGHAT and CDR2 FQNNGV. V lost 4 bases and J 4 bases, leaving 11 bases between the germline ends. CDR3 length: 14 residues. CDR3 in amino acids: CASSSPTKYNEQFF. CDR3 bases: TGTGCCAGCAGCTCCCCGACAAAATACAATGAGCAGTTCTTC.

This CDR3 reads CASSSYSTSGGAAYNEQFF. The CDR3 region has the DNA TGTGCCAGCTCATCATATTCGACTAGCGGGGGGGCCGCCTACAATGAGCAGTTCTTC. This sequence joins TRBV18 and TRBJ2-1, with TRBD2 matching 14 bases. The CDR3 consists of 19 residues. Germline values: CDR1 KGHSH, CDR2 LQKENI. V shed 5 bases and J 2 bases; nucleotides not matched to a gene: 11.

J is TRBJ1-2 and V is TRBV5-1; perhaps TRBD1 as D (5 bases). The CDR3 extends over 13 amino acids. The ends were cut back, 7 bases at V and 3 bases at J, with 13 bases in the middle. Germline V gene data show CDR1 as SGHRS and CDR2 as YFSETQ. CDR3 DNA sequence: TGCGCCAGCTCGAATGGAGGGGACTATGGCTACACCTTC. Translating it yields CASSNGGDYGYTF. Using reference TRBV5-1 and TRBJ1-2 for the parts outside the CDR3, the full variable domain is KAGVTQTPRYLIKTRGQQVTLSCSPISGHRSVSWYQQTPGQGLQFLFEYFSETQRNKGNFPGRFSGRQFSNSRSEMNVSTLELGDSALYLCASSNGGDYGYTFGSGTRLTVV.

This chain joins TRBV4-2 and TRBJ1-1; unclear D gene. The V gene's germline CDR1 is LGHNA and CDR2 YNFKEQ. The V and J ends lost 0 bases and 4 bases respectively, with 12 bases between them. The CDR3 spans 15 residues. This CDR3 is CASSQDTSGSTEAFF. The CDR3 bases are TGTGCCAGCAGCCAAGATACAAGTGGGAGCACTGAAGCTTTCTTT.

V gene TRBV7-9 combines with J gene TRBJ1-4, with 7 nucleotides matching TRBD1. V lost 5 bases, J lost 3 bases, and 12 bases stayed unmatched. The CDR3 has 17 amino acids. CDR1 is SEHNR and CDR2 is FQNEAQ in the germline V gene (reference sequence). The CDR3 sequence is CASSPVGRGPPNEKLFF. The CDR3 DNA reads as TGTGCCAGCAGCCCAGTCGGGAGGGGGCCCCCTAATGAAAAACTGTTTTTT.

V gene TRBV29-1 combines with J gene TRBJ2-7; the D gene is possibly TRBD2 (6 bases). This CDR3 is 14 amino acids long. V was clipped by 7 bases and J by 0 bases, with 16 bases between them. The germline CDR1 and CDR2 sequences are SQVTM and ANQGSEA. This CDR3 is CSARRDGSSYEQYF. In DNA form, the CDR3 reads TGCAGCGCCCGCCGGGACGGGAGCTCCTACGAGCAGTACTTC.

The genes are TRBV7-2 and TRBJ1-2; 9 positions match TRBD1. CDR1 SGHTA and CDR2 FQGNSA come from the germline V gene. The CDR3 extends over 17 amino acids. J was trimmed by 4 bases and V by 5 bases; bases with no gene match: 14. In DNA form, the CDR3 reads TGTGCCAGCAGCCCAGAGGTGACAGGGGGATTTAGCTATGGCTACACCTTC. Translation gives CASSPEVTGGFSYGYTF.

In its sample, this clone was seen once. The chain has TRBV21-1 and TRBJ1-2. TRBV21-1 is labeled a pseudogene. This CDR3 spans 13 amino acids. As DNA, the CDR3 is TGTGCCAGCAGCAAAGGTGAGGCCTATGGCTACACCTTC. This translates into CASSKGEAYGYTF.

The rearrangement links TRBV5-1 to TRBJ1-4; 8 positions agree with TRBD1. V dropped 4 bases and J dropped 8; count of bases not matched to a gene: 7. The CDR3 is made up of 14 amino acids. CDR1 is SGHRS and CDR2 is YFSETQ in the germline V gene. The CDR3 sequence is CASSEGQEGEKLFF. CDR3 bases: TGCGCCAGCAGCGAGGGACAGGAGGGAGAAAAACTGTTTTTT. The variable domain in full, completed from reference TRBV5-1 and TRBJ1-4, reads KAGVTQTPRYLIKTRGQQVTLSCSPISGHRSVSWYQQTPGQGLQFLFEYFSETQRNKGNFPGRFSGRQFSNSRSEMNVSTLELGDSALYLCASSEGQEGEKLFFGSGTQLSVL.

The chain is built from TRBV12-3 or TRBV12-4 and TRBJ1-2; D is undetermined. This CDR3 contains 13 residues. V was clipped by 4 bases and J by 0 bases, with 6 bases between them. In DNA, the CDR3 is TGTGCCAGCAGTTCGACAACTAACTATGGCTACACCTTC. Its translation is CASSSTTNYGYTF.

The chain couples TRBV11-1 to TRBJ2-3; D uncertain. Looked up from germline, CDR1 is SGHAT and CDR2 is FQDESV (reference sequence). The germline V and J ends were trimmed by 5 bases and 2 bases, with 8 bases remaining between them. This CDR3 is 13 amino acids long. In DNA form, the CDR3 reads TGTGCCAGCAGCCAGGTTAACACAGATACGCAGTATTTT. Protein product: CASSQVNTDTQYF. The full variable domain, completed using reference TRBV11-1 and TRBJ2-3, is EAEVAQSPRYKITEKSQAVAFWCDPISGHATLYWYRQILGQGPELLVQFQDESVVDDSQLPKDRFSAERLKGVDSTLKIQPAELGDSAMYLCASSQVNTDTQYFGPGTRLTVL.

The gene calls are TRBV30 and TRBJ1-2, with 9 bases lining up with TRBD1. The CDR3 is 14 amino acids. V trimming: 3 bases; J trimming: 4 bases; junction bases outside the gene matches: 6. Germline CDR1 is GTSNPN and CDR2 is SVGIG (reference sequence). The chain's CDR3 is CAWRDQTGGYGYTF. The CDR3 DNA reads TGTGCCTGGAGAGACCAGACAGGGGGCTATGGCTACACCTTC.